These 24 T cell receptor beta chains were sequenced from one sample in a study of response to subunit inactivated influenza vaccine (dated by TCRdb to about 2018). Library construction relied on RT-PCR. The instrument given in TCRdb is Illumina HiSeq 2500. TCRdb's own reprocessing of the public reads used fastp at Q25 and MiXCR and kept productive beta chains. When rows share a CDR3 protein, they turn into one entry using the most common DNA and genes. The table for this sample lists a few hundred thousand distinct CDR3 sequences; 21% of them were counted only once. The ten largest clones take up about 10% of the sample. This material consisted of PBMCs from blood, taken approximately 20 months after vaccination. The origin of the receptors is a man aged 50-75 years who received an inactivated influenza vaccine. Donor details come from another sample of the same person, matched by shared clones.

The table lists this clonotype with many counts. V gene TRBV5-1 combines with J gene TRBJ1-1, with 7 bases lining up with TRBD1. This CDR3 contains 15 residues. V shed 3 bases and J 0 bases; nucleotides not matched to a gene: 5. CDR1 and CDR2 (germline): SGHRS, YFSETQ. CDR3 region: CASSSRDSMNTEAFF. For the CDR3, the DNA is TGCGCCAGCAGCTCCCGGGACAGCATGAACACTGAAGCTTTCTTT.

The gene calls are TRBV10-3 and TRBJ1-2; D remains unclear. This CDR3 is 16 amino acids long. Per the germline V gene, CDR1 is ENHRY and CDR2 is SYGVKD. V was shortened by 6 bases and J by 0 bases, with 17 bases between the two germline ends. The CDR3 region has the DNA TGTGCCATCAGCGTGACCTCGGGTTCGGCTAACTATGGCTACACCTTC. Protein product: CAISVTSGSANYGYTF.

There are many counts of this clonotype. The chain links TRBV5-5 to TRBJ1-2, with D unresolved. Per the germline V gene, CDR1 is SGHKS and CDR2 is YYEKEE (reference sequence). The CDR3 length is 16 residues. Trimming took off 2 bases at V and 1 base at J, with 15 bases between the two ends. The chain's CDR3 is CASSFRQILLNYGYTF. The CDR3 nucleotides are TGTGCCAGCAGCTTTAGGCAGATACTTCTTAACTATGGCTACACCTTC.

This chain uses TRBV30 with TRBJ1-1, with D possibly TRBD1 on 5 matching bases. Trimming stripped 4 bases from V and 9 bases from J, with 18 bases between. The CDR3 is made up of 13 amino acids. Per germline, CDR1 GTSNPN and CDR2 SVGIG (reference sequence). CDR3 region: CAWTFPTGPKAFF. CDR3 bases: TGTGCCTGGACCTTCCCAACGGGGCCAAAAGCTTTCTTT.

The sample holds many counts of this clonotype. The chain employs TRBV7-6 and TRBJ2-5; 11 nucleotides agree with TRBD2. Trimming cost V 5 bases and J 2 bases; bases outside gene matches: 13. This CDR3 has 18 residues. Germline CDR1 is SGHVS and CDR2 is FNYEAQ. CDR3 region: CASSPWVGTSGLQETQYF. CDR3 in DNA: TGTGCCAGCAGCCCCTGGGTTGGGACTAGCGGATTACAAGAGACCCAGTACTTC.

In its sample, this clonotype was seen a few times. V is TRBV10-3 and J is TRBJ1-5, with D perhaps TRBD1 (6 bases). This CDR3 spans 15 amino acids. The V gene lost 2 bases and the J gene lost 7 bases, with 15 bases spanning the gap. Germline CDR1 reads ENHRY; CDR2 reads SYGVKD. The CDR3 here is CAISERGGAGQPQHF. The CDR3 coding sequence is TGTGCCATCAGTGAGAGGGGGGGCGCAGGGCAGCCCCAGCATTTT.

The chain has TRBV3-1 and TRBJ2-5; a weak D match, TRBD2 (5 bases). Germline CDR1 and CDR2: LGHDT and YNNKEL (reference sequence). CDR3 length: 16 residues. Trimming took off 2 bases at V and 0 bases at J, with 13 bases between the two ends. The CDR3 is CASSQNEGGYQETQYF. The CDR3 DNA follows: TGTGCCAGCAGCCAAAACGAGGGCGGGTACCAAGAGACCCAGTACTTC.

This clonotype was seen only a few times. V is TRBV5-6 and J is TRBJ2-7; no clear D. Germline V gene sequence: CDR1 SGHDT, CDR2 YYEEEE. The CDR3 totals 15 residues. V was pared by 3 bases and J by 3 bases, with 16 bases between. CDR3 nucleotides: TGTGCCAGCAGCTCCATCACCCGCCAGGACTACGAGCAGTACTTC. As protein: CASSSITRQDYEQYF.

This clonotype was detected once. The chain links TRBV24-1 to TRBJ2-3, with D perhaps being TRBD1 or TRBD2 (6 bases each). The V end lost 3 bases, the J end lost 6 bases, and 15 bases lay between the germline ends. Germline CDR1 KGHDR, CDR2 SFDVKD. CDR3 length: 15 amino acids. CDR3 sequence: CATSDTRGPDDTQYF. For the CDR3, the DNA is TGTGCCACCAGTGATACCCGGGGGCCTGATGATACGCAGTATTTT.

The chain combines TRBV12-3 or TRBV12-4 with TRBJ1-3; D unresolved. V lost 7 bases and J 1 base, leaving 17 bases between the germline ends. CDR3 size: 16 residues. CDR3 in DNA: TGTGCCAGCAACAATTGGTTATCGCTTTCTGGAAACACCATATATTTT. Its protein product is CASNNWLSLSGNTIYF.

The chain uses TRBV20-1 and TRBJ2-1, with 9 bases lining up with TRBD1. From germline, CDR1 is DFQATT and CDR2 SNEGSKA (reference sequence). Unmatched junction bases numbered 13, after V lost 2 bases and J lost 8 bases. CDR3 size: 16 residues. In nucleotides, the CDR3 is TGCAGTGCTAGAAAGGTTGGGACAGGGCTCAGGGATGAGCAGTTCTTC. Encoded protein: CSARKVGTGLRDEQFF.

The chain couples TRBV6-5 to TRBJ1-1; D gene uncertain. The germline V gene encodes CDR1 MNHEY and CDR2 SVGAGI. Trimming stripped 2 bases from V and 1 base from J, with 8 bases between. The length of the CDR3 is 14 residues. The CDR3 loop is CASSYQPGNTEAFF. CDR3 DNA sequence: TGTGCCAGCAGTTACCAACCAGGGAACACTGAAGCTTTCTTT.

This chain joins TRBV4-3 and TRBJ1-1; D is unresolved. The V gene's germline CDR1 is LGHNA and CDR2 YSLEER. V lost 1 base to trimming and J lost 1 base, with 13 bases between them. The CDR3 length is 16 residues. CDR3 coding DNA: TGCGCCAGCAGCCAAGGGTTGGTGCTAGGGAACACTGAAGCTTTCTTT. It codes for CASSQGLVLGNTEAFF.

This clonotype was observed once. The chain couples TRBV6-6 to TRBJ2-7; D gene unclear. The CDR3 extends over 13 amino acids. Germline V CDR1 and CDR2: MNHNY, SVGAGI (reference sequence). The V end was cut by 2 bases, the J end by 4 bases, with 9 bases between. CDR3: CASSYGQLYEQYF. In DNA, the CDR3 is TGTGCCAGCAGTTACGGCCAGTTATACGAGCAGTACTTC.

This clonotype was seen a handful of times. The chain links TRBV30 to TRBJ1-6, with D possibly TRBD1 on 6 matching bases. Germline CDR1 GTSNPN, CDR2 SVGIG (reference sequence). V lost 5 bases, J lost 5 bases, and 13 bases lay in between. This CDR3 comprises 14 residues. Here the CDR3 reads CAWGTGGNNSPLHF. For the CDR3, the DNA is TGTGCCTGGGGAACCGGGGGCAATAATTCACCCCTCCACTTT.

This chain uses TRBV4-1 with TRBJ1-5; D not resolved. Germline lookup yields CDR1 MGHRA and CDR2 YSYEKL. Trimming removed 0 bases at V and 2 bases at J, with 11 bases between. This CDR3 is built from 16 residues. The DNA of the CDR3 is TGCGCCAGCAGCCAAGAATGGGCAGTGCGCAATCAGCCCCAGCATTTT. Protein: CASSQEWAVRNQPQHF.

The CDR3 nucleotides are TGTGCCACTGGACTAGCGGTTAGGACCCAGTACTTC. The encoded protein is CATGLAVRTQYF. The chain employs TRBV2 and TRBJ2-5; TRBD2 matches at 10 bases. This CDR3 contains 12 residues. Germline CDR1 reads SNHLY; CDR2 reads FYNNEI. The ends lost 10 bases at V and 7 bases at J; junction bases unmatched: 6.

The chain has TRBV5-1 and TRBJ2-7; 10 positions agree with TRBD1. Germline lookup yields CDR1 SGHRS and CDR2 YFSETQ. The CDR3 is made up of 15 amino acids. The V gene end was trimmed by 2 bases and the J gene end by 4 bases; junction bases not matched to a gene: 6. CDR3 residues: CASSLGQGVAYEQYF. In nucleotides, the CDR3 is TGCGCCAGCAGCTTAGGACAGGGGGTAGCGTACGAGCAGTACTTC. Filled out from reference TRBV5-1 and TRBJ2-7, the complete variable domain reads KAGVTQTPRYLIKTRGQQVTLSCSPISGHRSVSWYQQTPGQGLQFLFEYFSETQRNKGNFPGRFSGRQFSNSRSEMNVSTLELGDSALYLCASSLGQGVAYEQYFGPGTRLTVT.

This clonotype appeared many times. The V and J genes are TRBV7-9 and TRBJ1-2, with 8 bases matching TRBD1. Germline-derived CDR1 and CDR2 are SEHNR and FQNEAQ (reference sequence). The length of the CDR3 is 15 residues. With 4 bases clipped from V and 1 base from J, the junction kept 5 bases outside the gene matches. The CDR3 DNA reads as TGTGCCAGCAGCTACGGACAGGGACTTAACTATGGCTACACCTTC. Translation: CASSYGQGLNYGYTF.

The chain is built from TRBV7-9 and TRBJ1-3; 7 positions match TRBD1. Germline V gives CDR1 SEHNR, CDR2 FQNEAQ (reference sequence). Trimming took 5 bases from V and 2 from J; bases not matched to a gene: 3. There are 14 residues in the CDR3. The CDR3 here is CASSLGQPGNTIYF. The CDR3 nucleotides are TGTGCCAGCAGCCTGGGACAGCCTGGAAACACCATATATTTT.

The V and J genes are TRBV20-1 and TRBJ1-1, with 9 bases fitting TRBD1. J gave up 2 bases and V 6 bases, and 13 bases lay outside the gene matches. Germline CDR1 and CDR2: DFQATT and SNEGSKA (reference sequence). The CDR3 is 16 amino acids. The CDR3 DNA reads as TGCAGTGCCAATGGGGGACAGGGAAGGGGCAACACTGAAGCTTTCTTT. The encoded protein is CSANGGQGRGNTEAFF.

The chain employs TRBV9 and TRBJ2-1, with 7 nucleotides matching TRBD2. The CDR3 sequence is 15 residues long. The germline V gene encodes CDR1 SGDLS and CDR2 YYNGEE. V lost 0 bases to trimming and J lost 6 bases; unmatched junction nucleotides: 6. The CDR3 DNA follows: TGTGCCAGCAGCGTAGAACTAGCGAGGGTCAATGAGCAGTTCTTC. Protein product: CASSVELARVNEQFF. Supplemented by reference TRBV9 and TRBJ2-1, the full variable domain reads DSGVTQTPKHLITATGQRVTLRCSPRSGDLSVYWYQQSLDQGLQFLIQYYNGEERAKGNILERFSAQQFPDLHSELNLSSLELGDSALYFCASSVELARVNEQFFGPGTRLTVL.

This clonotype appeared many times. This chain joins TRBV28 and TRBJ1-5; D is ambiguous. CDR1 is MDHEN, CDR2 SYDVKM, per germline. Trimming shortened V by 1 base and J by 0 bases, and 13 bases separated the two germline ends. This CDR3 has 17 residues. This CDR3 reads CASSLSGATYSNQPQHF. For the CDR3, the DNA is TGTGCCAGCAGTTTATCGGGAGCAACATATAGCAATCAGCCCCAGCATTTT.

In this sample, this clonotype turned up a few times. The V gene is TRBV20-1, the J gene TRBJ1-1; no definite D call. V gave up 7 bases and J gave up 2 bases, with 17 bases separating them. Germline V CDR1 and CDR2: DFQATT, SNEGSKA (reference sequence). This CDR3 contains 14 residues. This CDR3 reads CSVKSPVHNTEAFF. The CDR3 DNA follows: TGCAGTGTGAAATCCCCCGTCCACAACACTGAAGCTTTCTTT.